This TCR beta chain was sequenced in a study of control samples from healthy donors and cancer patients. Sequenced by immunoSEQ multiplex PCR; TCRdb stores in-frame clones only, minus some. The sample yields roughly 98,000 clones, just over 90% seen once. The V end lost 7 bases, the J end lost 2 bases, and 2 bases lay between the germline ends. Germline values: CDR1 LNHDA, CDR2 SQIVND (reference sequence). CDR3 length: 11 residues. The sequence was collected from a man aged 18 to 29 in good health. V and J are TRBV19 and TRBJ2-2; no clear D gene. The sample was blood. The CDR3 sequence is CASTNTGELFF. In DNA, the CDR3 is TGTGCCAGTACAAACACCGGGGAGCTGTTTTTT.